This is a list of T cell receptor beta chains from one sample in a study of blood T cell repertoires in COVID-19. TCRdb's table, derived via immunoSEQ multiplex PCR, lists solely in-frame clones and lacks some. This sample carries some 300,000 clones, 88% of them seen once, and the ten largest clones take approximately 2%. Input material: PBMCs or T cells enriched from blood (not recorded which). These receptor sequences come from a woman aged 55-75 years in a cohort exposed to, infected with or recovered from COVID-19 (not recorded which). Each CDR3 is given with its conserved first and last residue. The D gene is left open where the match is weak. Expanded clones are given a class, and other clones once, few, many or no size at all.

j_gene | abundance | d_gene | v_gene | CDR3nt | CDR3aa
TRBJ2-1 | once | - | TRBV27 | TGTGCCAGCACCTTGAGGGTCCGGGGGAGCTCCTACAATGAGCAGTTCTTC | CASTLRVRGSSYNEQFF
TRBJ1-1 | - | - | TRBV28 | TGTGCCAGCAGGCCGCGACGGGTGAACACTGAAGCTTTCTTT | CASRPRRVNTEAFF
TRBJ2-5 | - | TRBD2 | TRBV4-1 | TGCGCCAGCAGCCAAGATAATAGTCTAGCGGGAGAGACCCAGTACTTC | CASSQDNSLAGETQYF
TRBJ1-6 | - | - | TRBV11-2 | TGTGCCAGCACCCGGGAATATAATTCACCCCTCCACTTT | CASTREYNSPLHF
TRBJ2-3 | - | - | TRBV27 | TGTGCCAGCAGTTTATCCGCTAAGGCGGGCACAGATACGCAGTATTTT | CASSLSAKAGTDTQYF
TRBJ2-7 | - | TRBD1 | TRBV2 | TGTGCCAGCAGTCGGGACAGCAAATACGAGCAGTACTTC | CASSRDSKYEQYF
TRBJ2-7 | - | TRBD1 | TRBV10-2 | TGCGCCAGCAGTGAGCGGACAGGGGGTGGGGAGCAGTACTTC | CASSERTGGGEQYF
TRBJ2-5 | - | TRBD2 | TRBV6-5 | TGTGCCAGCAGGGCGGGAGGGACTCAAGAGACCCAGTACTTC | CASRAGGTQETQYF
TRBJ1-2 | - | TRBD1 | TRBV10-3 | TGTGCCATCAGTGATCGAAGCGGGACAGGGGTTTATGGCTACACCTTC | CAISDRSGTGVYGYTF
TRBJ2-7 | - | - | TRBV19 | TGTGCCACCATGGAGGGGAGACTGACAGGGAAGTACGAGCAGTACTTC | CATMEGRLTGKYEQYF
TRBJ2-1 | - | TRBD2 | TRBV28 | TGTGCCAGCAGTTTGCCCCCTCCTACTAGCGGGAGTTACAATGAGCAGTTCTTC | CASSLPPPTSGSYNEQFF
TRBJ1-4 | - | TRBD1 | TRBV19 | TGTGCCAGTACTACTGGACAGGGAATGGGAAAACTGTTTTTT | CASTTGQGMGKLFF
TRBJ2-1 | - | - | TRBV7-2 | TGTGCCAGCAGCTTAGAGAGGAGCTCCTACAATGAGCAGTTCTTC | CASSLERSSYNEQFF
TRBJ1-2 | - | - | TRBV19 | TGTGCCAGTAGTACAGGGGCCCTCTATGGCTACACCTTC | CASSTGALYGYTF
TRBJ2-3 | - | TRBD2 | TRBV12-5 | TGTGCTAGTGGTCGGGGGACTACAGGCACAGATACGCAGTATTTT | CASGRGTTGTDTQYF
TRBJ1-1 | - | - | TRBV5-1 | TGCGCCAGCAGCTTGGTCCCCCCTATGACTGAAGCTTTCTTT | CASSLVPPMTEAFF
TRBJ2-5 | - | TRBD2 | TRBV7-2 | TGTGCCAGCAGCCCGGGGACTAGCGTAGAGACCCAGTACTTC | CASSPGTSVETQYF
TRBJ2-3 | - | - | TRBV7-2 | TGTGCCAGCAGCTTACCCCTTCGACTAGTTTGGGGTAGGGATACGCAGTATTTT | CASSLPLRLVWGRDTQYF
TRBJ1-3 | - | TRBD1 | TRBV7-6 | TGTGCCAGCAGCACTCGACAGGGATTAAGCTCTGGAAACACCATATATTTT | CASSTRQGLSSGNTIYF
TRBJ2-3 | - | TRBD2 | TRBV5-4 | TGTGCCAGCAGCAGGGGACTAGGCACAGATACGCAGTATTTT | CASSRGLGTDTQYF
TRBJ2-2 | - | TRBD2 | TRBV27 | TGTGCCAGCAGTGCCTTTATTGGGACTAGCGCCAACACCGGGGAGCTGTTTTTT | CASSAFIGTSANTGELFF
TRBJ1-6 | - | - | TRBV13 | TGTGCCAGCAGCTTAAGGGACAAGCCGGACTCACCCCTCCACTTT | CASSLRDKPDSPLHF
TRBJ1-6 | - | - | TRBV5-4 | TGTGCCAGCAGCTCAGCAGGGAATATAGGCTCACCCCTCCACTTT | CASSSAGNIGSPLHF
TRBJ2-1 | - | TRBD2 | TRBV7-2 | TGTGCCAGCAGCCTCGAGCGGGAAAGGGGCAATGAGCAGTTCTTC | CASSLERERGNEQFF
TRBJ1-5 | few | TRBD1 | TRBV2 | TGTGCCAGCAGAGAAGGACAGGGGGCTCTTAGCAATCAGCCCCAGCATTTT | CASREGQGALSNQPQHF
TRBJ2-1 | few | - | TRBV6-5 | TGTGCCAGCATAGGGAGGACGGATGAGCAGTTCTTC | CASIGRTDEQFF
TRBJ2-4 | - | - | TRBV6-6 | TGTGCCAGCAGCCCCGACAGAAAAAACATTCAGTACTTC | CASSPDRKNIQYF
TRBJ1-3 | once | TRBD1 | TRBV19 | TGTGCCAGTAGTACCAGGACAGGCGTCGGCTTGGGAAACACCATATATTTT | CASSTRTGVGLGNTIYF
TRBJ2-1 | - | - | TRBV27 | TGTGCCAGCAGTTCAATACCCGGACTGTCATACAATGAGCAGTTCTTC | CASSSIPGLSYNEQFF
TRBJ2-1 | - | TRBD2 | TRBV10-2 | TGCGCCAGCAGGAGGACTAGCGGGTCTAACAATGAGCAGTTCTTC | CASRRTSGSNNEQFF
TRBJ1-6 | - | TRBD1 | TRBV28 | TGTGCCAGCAGCTCAGGGGGTCTATATAATTCACCCCTCCACTTT | CASSSGGLYNSPLHF
TRBJ2-7 | - | - | TRBV7-3 | TGTGCCAGCAGCATCGGGCAGGGTTACGAGCAGTACTTC | CASSIGQGYEQYF